This record looks at one T cell receptor beta chain sequence and its context. The record originates from a study of blood T cell repertoires in COVID-19. Clones were read by immunoSEQ multiplex PCR, and TCRdb kept only the in-frame ones, dropping some. This sample has 130,000 to 150,000 clones, with about 83% found just once. Germline CDR1 is KGHDR and CDR2 is SFDVKD. Trimming at V came to 6 bases and at J to 3 bases, leaving 6 bases not matched to a gene. The CDR3 extends over 15 amino acids. Study members were between about 18 and 90 years old and lived in approximately 25 US regions. Allocation to cohorts depended on clinical history reported by the participants. All exposed participants met a person with COVID-19 within 2 weeks before entering the study.

This chain links TRBV24-1 with TRBJ2-2; 7 bases agree with TRBD2. Sequenced sample: PBMCs or T cells enriched from blood (not recorded which). The sequence came from a woman aged 45-65 years who had been exposed to COVID-19. CDR3 residues: CATSSGLQDTGELFF. CDR3 coding DNA: TGTGCCACCAGTTCGGGACTACAGGACACCGGGGAGCTGTTTTTT.